Listed here are 4 T cell receptor beta chains from one sample, sequenced in a study of blood T cell repertoires in COVID-19. Here immunoSEQ multiplex PCR was the method, and the copy in TCRdb shows in-frame clones only, minus some. The table lists about 210,000 clones, 80% to 90% of them singletons. Sequencing was carried out using PBMCs or T cells enriched from blood (not recorded which). These receptors originate from a woman aged 40 to 49 with acute COVID-19.

The chain has TRBV29-1 and TRBJ2-1; weak D call: TRBD2 (5 bases). The CDR3 spans 13 residues. Germline V CDR1 and CDR2: SQVTM, ANQGSEA. V lost 1 base and J 10 bases, leaving 14 bases between the germline ends. CDR3: CSVEGVMDWEQFF. CDR3 nucleotides: TGCAGCGTTGAAGGGGTTATGGACTGGGAGCAGTTCTTC.

This chain connects TRBV28 to TRBJ1-2, with D possibly TRBD1 on 6 matching bases. V shed 1 base and J shed 7 bases, with 7 bases lying between them. This CDR3 region has 12 residues. CDR1 is MDHEN, CDR2 SYDVKM, per germline. Here the CDR3 reads CASSLSGVGYTF. DNA of the CDR3: TGTGCCAGCAGTTTATCAGGGGTTGGCTACACCTTC.

This CDR3 is CASSPDRGMYEQYF. In DNA form, the CDR3 reads TGTGCCAGCAGTCCGGACAGGGGGATGTACGAGCAGTACTTC. The chain employs TRBV5-4 and TRBJ2-7, with 10 bases matching TRBD1. V was pared by 5 bases and J by 4 bases, with 6 bases of the junction left unmatched. CDR3 length: 14 residues. Germline assignment: CDR1 SGHNT and CDR2 YYREEE (reference sequence).

This chain uses TRBV5-6 with TRBJ2-5, with D possibly TRBD1 on 6 matching bases. This CDR3 is built from 16 residues. Between the trimmed V and J ends, which lost 3 bases and 2 bases, there was a span of 17 bases. Germline lookup yields CDR1 SGHDT and CDR2 YYEEEE. CDR3 amino acids: CASSSKFWTVQETQYF. CDR3 DNA: TGTGCCAGCAGCTCCAAATTCTGGACAGTTCAAGAGACCCAGTACTTC.